Below, 2 T cell receptor beta chains from the same sample are listed, as sequenced in a study of neoadjuvant anti-PD-1 for oral cavity cancer. Data came from immunoSEQ multiplex PCR; TCRdb stores just in-frame clones and leaves some out. The sample includes over 20,000 clones, roughly a quarter seen only once; the top ten take about 16%. The time point here: after neoadjuvant nivolumab, at surgical resection. Material: tumor tissue, obtained after nivolumab (anti-PD-1) treatment. These receptors were collected from a person aged 35-79 years with oral cavity squamous cell carcinoma.

The J gene is TRBJ2-3, the V gene TRBV9; D gene ambiguous. Germline V lookup: CDR1 SGDLS, CDR2 YYNGEE. The germline V and J ends were trimmed by 2 bases and 3 bases, with 7 bases remaining between them. This CDR3 is 13 amino acids long. For the CDR3, the DNA is TGTGCCAGCAGCGTTCTTCTGACAGATACGCAGTATTTT. Translated, it gives CASSVLLTDTQYF.

This clone was detected a few times. V and J are TRBV30 and TRBJ2-1, with D uncertain. Germline V CDR1 and CDR2: GTSNPN, SVGIG (reference sequence). The CDR3 has 14 amino acids. Trimming stripped 1 base from V and 1 base from J, with 8 bases between. The CDR3 DNA sequence: TGTGCCTGGAGTGGAATACCGTCCTACAATGAGCAGTTCTTC. Its protein product is CAWSGIPSYNEQFF.